Following are 22 T cell receptor beta chains from one sample sequenced in a study of cytomegalovirus exposure and HLA in healthy donors (dated by TCRdb to 2017 to 2019). The receptor library was made with the immunoSEQ multiplex PCR assay. For the multiplex PCR, a mixture combining 60 forward primers for TCR Vbeta segments and 13 reverse primers for TCR Jbeta segments was used. Sourced from immuneACCESS, this table was stored by TCRdb with only in-frame sequences that have V and J called. A share of the clones is absent; for the studies checked, an unresolved V gene accounts for under half, and the remainder has no known explanation. For this sample there are about 140,000 clones; around three quarters appear just once. The ten top clones hold over 1.5% of the sample. Sequencing was done on a sample of PBMCs. The receptors shown here come from a man in his forties in good health and CMV-seronegative.

This chain connects TRBV14 to TRBJ2-3, with 9 bases fitting TRBD2. After removal of 0 bases from V and 6 bases from J, the junction contained 10 bases not matched to a gene. The V gene's germline CDR1 is SGHDN and CDR2 FVKESK. The CDR3 has 17 amino acids. CDR3 sequence: CASSQDRRGGAVDTQYF. The DNA for the CDR3 is TGTGCCAGCAGCCAAGATAGGCGCGGGGGGGCCGTGGATACGCAGTATTTT. The full variable domain, in which reference TRBV14 and TRBJ2-3 provide the parts outside the CDR3, is EAGVTQFPSHSVIEKGQTVTLRCDPISGHDNLYWYRRVMGKEIKFLLHFVKESKQDESGMPNNRFLAERTGGTYSTLKVQPAELEDSGVYFCASSQDRRGGAVDTQYFGPGTRLTVL.

The chain joins TRBV7-2 to TRBJ1-4, with D tentatively TRBD1 (5 bases). Germline values: CDR1 SGHTA, CDR2 FQGNSA. The germline V and J ends were trimmed by 3 bases and 10 bases, with 15 bases remaining between them. The CDR3 is made up of 14 amino acids. CDR3 residues: CASSLDLLGGKLFF. CDR3 DNA: TGTGCCAGCAGCTTGGACTTACTGGGGGGAAAACTGTTTTTT.

J is TRBJ1-6 and V is TRBV9; tentative D call: TRBD1 (6 bases). The CDR3 spans 20 residues. V was clipped by 6 bases and J by 1 base, with 26 bases between them. Germline V gene lookup returns CDR1 SGDLS and CDR2 YYNGEE. CDR3 sequence: CASTLRHREGKRSYNSPLHF. The CDR3 nucleotides read TGTGCCAGCACCCTTAGGCACAGGGAAGGTAAGAGGTCCTATAATTCACCCCTCCACTTT.

The chain recombines TRBV28 with TRBJ2-3, with TRBD2 as a possible D gene (5 bases). The V gene's germline CDR1 is MDHEN and CDR2 SYDVKM. V lost 6 bases and J 7 bases, leaving 14 bases between the germline ends. CDR3 length equals 13 residues. The CDR3 DNA reads as TGTGCCAGCAGATCGGGGAATCGATATACGCAGTATTTT. Amino acids: CASRSGNRYTQYF.

V gene TRBV7-6 combines with J gene TRBJ2-4; 14 bases fit TRBD2. V was pared by 5 bases and J by 3 bases, with 9 bases of the junction left unmatched. CDR1 and CDR2 from the germline V gene are SGHVS and FNYEAQ. This CDR3 is 18 amino acids long. In nucleotides, the CDR3 is TGTGCCAGCAGCCCTGGGACTAGCGGGAGTTTTGACAAAAACATTCAGTACTTC. This translates into CASSPGTSGSFDKNIQYF.

The V call is TRBV19, the J call TRBJ2-3; 9 bases map to TRBD1. Per the germline V gene, CDR1 is LNHDA and CDR2 is SQIVND (reference sequence). J was trimmed by 3 bases and V by 5 bases; bases with no gene match: 12. This CDR3 region has 17 residues. The CDR3 is CASSSHPRTGVTDTQYF. In nucleotides, the CDR3 is TGTGCCAGTAGTTCTCACCCACGGACAGGGGTGACAGATACGCAGTATTTT.

The chain uses TRBV5-1 and TRBJ2-5; 7 bases fit TRBD1. This CDR3 contains 15 residues. Germline CDR1 SGHRS, CDR2 YFSETQ. V dropped 2 bases and J dropped 2; count of bases not matched to a gene: 6. In DNA, the CDR3 is TGCGCCAGCAGCTTCACTGGGACAGCTCAAGAGACCCAGTACTTC. This gives the protein CASSFTGTAQETQYF.

The genes are TRBV21-1 and TRBJ2-7; TRBD2 was called by the table and not checked on the DNA. TRBV21-1 is a recognized pseudogene. The CDR3 sequence is 15 residues long. The CDR3 loop is CASSKGGGSPGEQYF. CDR3 DNA: TGTGCCAGCAGCAAAGGCGGTGGCAGCCCTGGGGAGCAGTACTTC.

The chain joins TRBV6-5 to TRBJ2-7; 9 bases line up with TRBD2. This CDR3 is 12 amino acids long. Germline V CDR1 and CDR2: MNHEY, SVGAGI. The trim removed 7 bases at V and 3 bases at J, leaving 1 base unmatched. CDR3 in DNA: TGTGCCAGCAAGCGGGGGGACTACGAGCAGTACTTC. Translating it yields CASKRGDYEQYF.

This clone was counted between two and nine times. The chain has TRBV6-1 and TRBJ2-1, with 10 bases aligning to TRBD1. V shed 3 bases and J 4 bases; nucleotides not matched to a gene: 3. The germline CDR1 and CDR2 sequences are MNHNS and SASEGT. The CDR3 contains 15 residues. CDR3 bases: TGTGCCAGCAGTGAGGGACAGGGGCAATACAATGAGCAGTTCTTC. This sequence encodes CASSEGQGQYNEQFF.

J is TRBJ2-1 and V is TRBV18; 8 bases are a match to TRBD2. The ends lost 1 base at V and 4 bases at J; junction bases unmatched: 12. The germline CDR1 and CDR2 sequences are KGHSH and LQKENI. The CDR3 is 18 residues long. CDR3 residues: CASSPLTSAGVTYNEQFF. The CDR3 DNA is TGTGCCAGCTCACCACTGACTAGCGCGGGTGTTACGTACAATGAGCAGTTCTTC.

The V gene is TRBV4-3, the J gene TRBJ1-1; D remains unclear. V was trimmed by 4 bases and J by 3 bases, leaving 9 bases between them. CDR3 size: 13 residues. The germline V gene has CDR1 LGHNA and CDR2 YSLEER. DNA for the CDR3: TGCGCCAGCAGCCCACCGGGGTACACTGAAGCTTTCTTT. This translates into CASSPPGYTEAFF.

The gene calls are TRBV10-3 and TRBJ1-1, with a possible D match to TRBD1 (5 bases). This CDR3 is built from 14 residues. Looked up from germline, CDR1 is ENHRY and CDR2 is SYGVKD. With 4 bases removed from V and 4 bases from J, the gap between germline ends came to 13 bases. The CDR3 sequence is CAISGASGGTEAFF. DNA of the CDR3: TGTGCCATCAGTGGAGCCTCCGGGGGCACTGAAGCTTTCTTT.

The chain uses TRBV7-2 and TRBJ1-6, with D possibly TRBD1 on 5 matching bases. The CDR3 consists of 15 residues. The germline CDR1 and CDR2 sequences are SGHTA and FQGNSA. Trimming pared 4 bases from V and 4 bases from J, leaving 11 bases between. The CDR3: CASSSDISYNSPLHF. CDR3 sequence (DNA): TGTGCCAGCAGCTCGGACATTTCATATAATTCACCCCTCCACTTT.

Comment on this clone: This specimen includes other DNA sequences encoding the same CDR3. The chain carries TRBV11-2 and TRBJ1-5; 7 nucleotides line up with TRBD1. V was clipped by 3 bases and J by 2 bases; unmatched bases: 4. The CDR3 runs to 15 residues. Germline V gives CDR1 SGHAT, CDR2 FQNNGV. The CDR3 spells CASSLSGGGNQPQHF. DNA of the CDR3: TGTGCCAGCAGCTTGTCAGGGGGAGGCAATCAGCCCCAGCATTTT. The entire variable domain, with the rest obtained from reference TRBV11-2 and TRBJ1-5, is as follows: EAGVAQSPRYKIIEKRQSVAFWCNPISGHATLYWYQQILGQGPKLLIQFQNNGVVDDSQLPKDRFSAERLKGVDSTLKIQPAKLEDSAVYLCASSLSGGGNQPQHFGDGTRLSIL.

The chain joins TRBV2 to TRBJ1-1; TRBD1 agrees at 8 bases. Germline V gene data show CDR1 as SNHLY and CDR2 as FYNNEI. The CDR3 contains 14 residues. J gave up 0 bases and V 7 bases, and 4 bases lay outside the gene matches. CDR3 amino acids: CASIWTGMNTEAFF. CDR3 coding DNA: TGTGCCAGCATTTGGACAGGGATGAACACTGAAGCTTTCTTT.

The V gene is TRBV19, the J gene TRBJ1-5; 11 bases line up with TRBD1. CDR1 is LNHDA and CDR2 is SQIVND in the germline V gene (reference sequence). V shed 8 bases, J shed 6 bases, and the junction held 3 bases outside the gene matches. The CDR3 is 13 residues long. The CDR3 region is CASSDRGLQPQHF. CDR3 bases: TGTGCCAGTTCGGACAGGGGGCTTCAGCCCCAGCATTTT. Looking up the rest from reference TRBV19 and TRBJ1-5 gives the full variable domain: DGGITQSPKYLFRKEGQNVTLSCEQNLNHDAMYWYRQDPGQGLRLIYYSQIVNDFQKGDIAEGYSVSREKKESFPLTVTSAQKNPTAFYLCASSDRGLQPQHFGDGTRLSIL.

The CDR3 coding sequence is TGTGCCAGCAGCTGGCGACGGGACAGGGTCTACAATGAGCAGTTCTTC. Its protein is CASSWRRDRVYNEQFF. This chain connects TRBV11-2 to TRBJ2-1; 9 bases map to TRBD1. Looked up from germline, CDR1 is SGHAT and CDR2 is FQNNGV. This CDR3 comprises 16 residues. V was pared by 4 bases and J by 3 bases, with 7 bases of the junction left unmatched.

The gene calls are TRBV4-1 and TRBJ2-1, with D uncertain. Trimming cost V 5 bases and J 0 bases, with 14 bases left between them. CDR3 size: 16 residues. The germline V gene has CDR1 MGHRA and CDR2 YSYEKL. The CDR3 DNA reads TGCGCCAGCAGCGAGGCAATAAGTAGCTCCTACAATGAGCAGTTCTTC. Translated: CASSEAISSSYNEQFF.

The CDR3 spells CASSGTSLPTDTQYF. The CDR3 DNA reads TGTGCCAGCAGCGGGACTAGCCTCCCCACAGATACGCAGTATTTT. The genes are TRBV11-3 and TRBJ2-3, with 9 nucleotides matching TRBD2. Germline assignment: CDR1 SGHNT and CDR2 YENEEA. The CDR3 consists of 15 residues. V gave up 5 bases and J gave up 2 bases; unmatched junction bases: 5. Based on the CDR3 plus reference TRBV11-3 and TRBJ2-3, the full variable domain is EAGVVQSPRYKIIEKKQPVAFWCNPISGHNTLYWYLQNLGQGPELLIRYENEEAVDDSQLPKDRFSAERLKGVDSTLKIQPAELGDSAVYLCASSGTSLPTDTQYFGPGTRLTVL.

A single count supports this clone. The chain recombines TRBV19 with TRBJ2-1; D might be TRBD1 (6 bases). From germline, CDR1 is LNHDA and CDR2 SQIVND (reference sequence). CDR3 length: 16 amino acids. V lost 0 bases and J 7 bases, leaving 16 bases between the germline ends. CDR3 region: CASSIEDGAGENEQFF. The CDR3 nucleotides are TGTGCCAGTAGTATAGAGGATGGAGCAGGGGAGAATGAGCAGTTCTTC. Full variable domain (remainder filled in from reference TRBV19 and TRBJ2-1): DGGITQSPKYLFRKEGQNVTLSCEQNLNHDAMYWYRQDPGQGLRLIYYSQIVNDFQKGDIAEGYSVSREKKESFPLTVTSAQKNPTAFYLCASSIEDGAGENEQFFGPGTRLTVL.

The chain carries TRBV11-2 and TRBJ2-3; 8 bases are shared with TRBD2. Germline V gives CDR1 SGHAT, CDR2 FQNNGV. This CDR3 comprises 15 residues. The V gene end was trimmed by 8 bases and the J gene end by 4 bases; junction bases not matched to a gene: 11. The DNA of the CDR3 is TGTGCCAGCGGCTGGCTAGCGGGTCGGGCAGATACGCAGTATTTT. Translated, it gives CASGWLAGRADTQYF.